This TCR beta chain derives from a study of blood T cell repertoires in COVID-19. About the research overall: The United States, Italy and Spain supplied acute and convalescent COVID-19 samples. The analysed material was cDNA or gDNA that came from T cells, B-cell-depleted T cells, or PBMCs.

The authors' processing: Amplification of reference gene primers was used by the study to estimate nucleated cell counts. Sequencing was performed with immunoSEQ multiplex PCR; in TCRdb, only in-frame clones are kept and a portion is missing. V and J calls and clone size follow that table, whereas D and trimming were derived from the DNA. The table lists approximately 110,000 clones, around 89% of them singletons. The CDR3 is 15 residues long. Between the trimmed V and J ends, which lost 4 bases and 4 bases, there was a span of 13 bases. CDR1 SNHLY and CDR2 FYNNEI come from the germline V gene. This clonotype was sampled from a woman over 75 with acute or convalescent COVID-19. The chain recombines TRBV2 with TRBJ2-2; D may be TRBD2 (7 bases). Material: peripheral blood. CDR3 sequence reads: CASSVRGGLTGELFF. The DNA of the CDR3 is TGTGCCAGCAGTGTAAGGGGGGGCCTCACCGGGGAGCTGTTTTTT.